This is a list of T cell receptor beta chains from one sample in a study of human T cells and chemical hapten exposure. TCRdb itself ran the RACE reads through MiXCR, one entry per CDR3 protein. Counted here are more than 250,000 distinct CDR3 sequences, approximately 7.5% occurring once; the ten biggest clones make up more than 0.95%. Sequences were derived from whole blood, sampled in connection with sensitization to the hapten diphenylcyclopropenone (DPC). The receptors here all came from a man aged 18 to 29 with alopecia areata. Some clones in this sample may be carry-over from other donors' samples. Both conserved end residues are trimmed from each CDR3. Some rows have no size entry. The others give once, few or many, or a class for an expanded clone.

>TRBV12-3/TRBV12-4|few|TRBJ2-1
ASSLNRLAGGEGF
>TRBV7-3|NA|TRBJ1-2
ASSPTGQGAATANYGYT
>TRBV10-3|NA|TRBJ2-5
AISDMGRGRYQETQY
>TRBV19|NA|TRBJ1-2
ASTTLDGYT
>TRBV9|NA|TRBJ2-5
ASSVEADRGRWTQY
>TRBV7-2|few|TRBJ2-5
ASSLNRDRKY
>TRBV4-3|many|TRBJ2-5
ASSQDSRRETQY
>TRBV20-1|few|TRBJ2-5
SAPTSGGPQETQY
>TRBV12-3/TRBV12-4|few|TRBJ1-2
ASGRGPTLNYGYT
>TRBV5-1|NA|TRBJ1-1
ASTLGYGNTEAF
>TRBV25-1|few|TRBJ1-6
ASSGGTGGHLH
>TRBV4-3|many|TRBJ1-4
ASSQDSGAPEKLF
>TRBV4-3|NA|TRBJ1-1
ASSQGRLNTEAF
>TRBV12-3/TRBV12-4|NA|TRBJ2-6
ASTDLVGANVLT
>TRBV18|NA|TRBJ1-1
ASSLGGSENTEAF
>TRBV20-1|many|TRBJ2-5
SARMASGARTQY
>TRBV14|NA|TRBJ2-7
ASSYSRGEQY
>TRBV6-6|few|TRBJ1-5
ASSYSGTDSRPQH
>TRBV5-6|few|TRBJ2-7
ASSSQGQGPYYEQY
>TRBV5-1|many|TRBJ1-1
ASSFVSSVGLNTEAF
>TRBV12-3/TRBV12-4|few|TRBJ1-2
ASSLGRVFEGYGYT
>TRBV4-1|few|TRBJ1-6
ASSHGLPNSPLH
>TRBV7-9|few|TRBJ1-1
ASSFGVVSTEAF
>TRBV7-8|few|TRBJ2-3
ASSLVRAGAVTDTQY
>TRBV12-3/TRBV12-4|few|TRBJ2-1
ASSGTSGGAGEQF
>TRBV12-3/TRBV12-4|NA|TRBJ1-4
ASSLREGDEKLF
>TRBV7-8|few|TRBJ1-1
ASSGGLVTEAF
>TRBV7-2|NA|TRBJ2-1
ASSPVYPGQGSYNEQF
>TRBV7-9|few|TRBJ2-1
ASSPRLGDFSYNEQF
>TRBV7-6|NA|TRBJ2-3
ASSLVVGTASTDTQY
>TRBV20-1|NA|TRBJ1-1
SASGQTNTEAF
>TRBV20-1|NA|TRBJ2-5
SAQDPSSGGQETQY
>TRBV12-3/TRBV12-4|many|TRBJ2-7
ASSLGPQEQY
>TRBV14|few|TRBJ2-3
ASSPLGDLVFLTQY
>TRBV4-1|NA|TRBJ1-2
ASSQERQLVYGYT
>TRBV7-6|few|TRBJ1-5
ASSLYSGTGGDRNQPQH
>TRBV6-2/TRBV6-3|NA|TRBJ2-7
ASAQVYEQY